The clone carrying this T cell receptor beta chain was counted only a few times. Its target is unknown. This sample is drawn from a study of PD-1 blockade in classical Hodgkin lymphoma. The data were produced by immunoSEQ multiplex PCR, yet TCRdb's version contains in-frame clones alone and is incomplete. The sample gives 100,000 or so clones, about nine tenths of which show up once; about 2.9% is in the top ten. As to time point: cycle 4 day 1 (C4D1), after less than 7 weeks of nivolumab. Exposure to brentuximab vedotin varied, and each patient had relapsed following autologous stem cell transplantation. The length of the CDR3 is 13 residues. CDR1 and CDR2 from the germline V gene are SEHNR and FQNEAQ (reference sequence). V lost 6 bases and J lost 0, with 9 bases in between. Points from the study as a whole: Reported findings placed baseline TCR diversity lower in newly diagnosed patients (compared with healthy donors). Unlike CD8+ TCR diversity, which did not rise significantly by C4D1, CD4+ TCR diversity did. Reasons behind the repertoire differences stay unclear, perhaps disease activity or earlier therapy. Patients starting nivolumab under 1 year after ASCT were excluded.

Sequences were derived from peripheral blood mononuclear cells (PBMCs), sampled before the fourth cycle of nivolumab. V is TRBV7-9 and J is TRBJ2-7; TRBD1 is a possible D gene (5 bases). The TCR originated in a human donor with classical Hodgkin lymphoma. The DNA of the CDR3 is TGTGCCAGCAGTTCGACAGCCTCCTACGAGCAGTACTTC. Translating it yields CASSSTASYEQYF.